This T cell receptor (beta chain) was captured by sequencing in a study of radiation and T cells in renal cell carcinoma. The protocol was immunoSEQ multiplex PCR, while the TCRdb copy is restricted to in-frame clones and leaves out a portion. The sample has under 20,000 clones, around 63% seen once. Treatment specified: 15 Gy SBRT to primary tumor, nephrectomy 4 weeks later. The CDR3 is made up of 16 amino acids. With 4 bases removed from V and 3 bases from J, the gap between germline ends came to 17 bases. Germline V lookup: CDR1 SGHNT, CDR2 YYREEE (reference sequence). The chain links TRBV5-4 to TRBJ2-1; D gene unclear. The TCR originated in a woman in her 70s with renal cell carcinoma. Sequencing was performed on tumor tissue, taken from a patient whose treatment included radiotherapy and nephrectomy. The CDR3 reads CASSQGEGTGYNEQFF. The CDR3 coding sequence is TGTGCCAGCAGCCAAGGTGAAGGTACTGGCTACAATGAGCAGTTCTTC.